The rows below give T cell receptor beta chains drawn from one sample of a study of T-cell memory formation after mild COVID-19. TCRdb reprocessed the 5' RACE reads with MiXCR, giving one entry per CDR3 protein. The repertoire holds more than 150,000 distinct CDR3 sequences, around a sixth seen once, with around 3.9% in the top ten. Sample: PBMCs or a T cell subset sorted from them (not recorded which). The receptors were gathered from a man aged 18 to 30 who had mild COVID-19 (a few samples of this study predate the infection). Cell type and time point are not known. Both conserved end residues are part of each CDR3. Fields, in order: V gene, clone size, J gene, D gene, CDR3 protein, CDR3 DNA. A D gene is named only where the DNA matches it firmly. The listing skips clone size in some rows; elsewhere it reads once, few, many or a size class.

TRBV6-2/TRBV6-3,NA,TRBJ2-5,TRBD1,CASRSRGQQETQYF,TGTGCCAGCAGATCGAGGGGGCAGCAAGAGACCCAGTACTTC
TRBV11-2,NA,TRBJ2-2,NA,CASSLAGTTTGELFF,TGTGCCAGCAGCTTAGCCGGGACCACAACCGGGGAGCTGTTTTTT
TRBV20-1,NA,TRBJ2-5,TRBD1,CSAPDRGLQETQYF,TGCAGTGCCCCGGACAGGGGGCTTCAAGAGACCCAGTACTTC
TRBV18,NA,TRBJ2-1,NA,CASSPSWVNEQFF,TGTGCCAGCTCACCCTCCTGGGTCAATGAGCAGTTCTTC
TRBV5-1,few,TRBJ2-5,NA,CASSHRRGMDETQYF,TGCGCCAGCAGCCACCGGAGAGGGATGGACGAGACCCAGTACTTC
TRBV20-1,NA,TRBJ1-5,NA,CSARDGSVFNQPQHF,TGCAGTGCTAGAGATGGATCGGTATTCAATCAGCCCCAGCATTTT
TRBV7-2,few,TRBJ2-1,TRBD1,CASSSSRDRVHEQFF,TGTGCCAGCAGCTCCTCCCGGGACAGGGTTCATGAGCAGTTCTTC
TRBV6-1,NA,TRBJ1-2,NA,CASSEFGGTNYGYTF,TGTGCCAGCAGTGAATTTGGTGGAACTAACTATGGCTACACCTTC
TRBV4-3,few,TRBJ1-4,TRBD1,CASSRRQGRGEKLFF,TGCGCCAGCAGCCGACGACAGGGGAGAGGAGAAAAACTGTTTTTT
TRBV20-1,many,TRBJ2-5,NA,CSARQYQETQYF,TGCAGTGCTAGACAGTACCAAGAGACCCAGTACTTC
TRBV7-2,few,TRBJ1-1,NA,CASSLRGASTEAFF,TGTGCCAGCAGCTTACGGGGTGCGAGCACTGAAGCTTTCTTT